This T cell receptor (beta chain) was observed in a study of blood T cell repertoires in COVID-19. Study in general: COVID-19 samples from acute and convalescent phases originated in the United States, Italy and Spain. Sample material is recorded as cDNA or gDNA derived from T cells, B-cell-depleted T cells, or PBMCs.

In the original workflow: How many nucleated cells were present was estimated from reference gene primer amplification. The protocol was immunoSEQ multiplex PCR, while the TCRdb copy is restricted to in-frame clones and leaves out a portion. The V and J calls and clone size were taken over from that table, and D and trimming were inferred from the DNA. The repertoire holds 200,000 or so clones, with 70% to 85% as singletons. The CDR3 sequence is 12 residues long. CDR1 and CDR2 (germline): LNHDA, SQIVND (reference sequence). Trimming took 6 bases from V and 3 from J, leaving 8 bases between them. Sequencing was done on a sample of peripheral blood. This receptor was obtained from a man aged 40-55 years who had recovered from COVID-19. The chain employs TRBV19 and TRBJ2-5; D perhaps matches TRBD1 (6 bases). CDR3 DNA: TGTGCCAGTAGACAGGGTAAAGAGACCCAGTACTTC. It is translated as CASRQGKETQYF.